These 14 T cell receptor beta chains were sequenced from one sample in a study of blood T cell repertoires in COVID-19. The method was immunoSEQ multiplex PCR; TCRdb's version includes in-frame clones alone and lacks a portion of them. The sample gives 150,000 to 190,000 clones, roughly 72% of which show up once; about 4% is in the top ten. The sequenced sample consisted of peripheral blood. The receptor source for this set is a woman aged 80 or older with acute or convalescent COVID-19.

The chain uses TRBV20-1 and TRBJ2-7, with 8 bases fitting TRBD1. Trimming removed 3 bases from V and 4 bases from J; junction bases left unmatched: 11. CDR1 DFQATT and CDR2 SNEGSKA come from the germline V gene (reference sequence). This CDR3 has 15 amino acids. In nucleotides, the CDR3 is TGCAGTGCTAGTAATGTAGCAGGGGGCTTATACGAGCAGTACTTC. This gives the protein CSASNVAGGLYEQYF.

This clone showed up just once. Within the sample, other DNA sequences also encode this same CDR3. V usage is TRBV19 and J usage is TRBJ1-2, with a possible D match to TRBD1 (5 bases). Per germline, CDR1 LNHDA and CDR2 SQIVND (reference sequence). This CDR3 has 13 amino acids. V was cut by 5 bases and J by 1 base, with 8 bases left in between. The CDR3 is CASSPGGNYGYTF. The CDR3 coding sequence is TGTGCCAGTAGTCCGGGGGGTAACTATGGCTACACCTTC.

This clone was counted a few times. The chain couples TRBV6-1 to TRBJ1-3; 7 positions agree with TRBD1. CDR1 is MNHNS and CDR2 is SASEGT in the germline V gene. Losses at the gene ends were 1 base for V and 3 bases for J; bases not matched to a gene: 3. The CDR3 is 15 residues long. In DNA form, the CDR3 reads TGTGCCAGCAGTGAAGGCAGGGGGTATGGAAACACCATATATTTT. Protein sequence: CASSEGRGYGNTIYF.

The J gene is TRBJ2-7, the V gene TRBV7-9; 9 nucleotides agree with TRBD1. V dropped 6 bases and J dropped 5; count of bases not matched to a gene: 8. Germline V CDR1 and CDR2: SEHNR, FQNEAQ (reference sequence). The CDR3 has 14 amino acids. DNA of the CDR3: TGTGCCAGCAGACCCGGACAGGGGCGGCACGAGCAGTACTTC. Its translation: CASRPGQGRHEQYF.

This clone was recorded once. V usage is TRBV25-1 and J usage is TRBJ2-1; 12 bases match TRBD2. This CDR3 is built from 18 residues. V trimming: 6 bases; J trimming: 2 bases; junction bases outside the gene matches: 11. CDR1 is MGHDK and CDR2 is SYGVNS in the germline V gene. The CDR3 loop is CASRSGTSGPPPYNEQFF. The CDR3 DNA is TGTGCCAGCAGATCCGGGACTAGCGGGCCCCCTCCCTACAATGAGCAGTTCTTC.

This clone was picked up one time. The chain's CDR3 is CASGAIGADGYTF. CDR3 DNA sequence: TGCGCCAGCGGAGCAATAGGGGCGGATGGCTACACCTTC. The chain uses TRBV5-1 and TRBJ1-2; tentative D call: TRBD1 (5 bases). Germline CDR1 is SGHRS and CDR2 is YFSETQ. The CDR3 consists of 13 residues. Trimming shortened V by 7 bases and J by 6 bases, and 16 bases separated the two germline ends.

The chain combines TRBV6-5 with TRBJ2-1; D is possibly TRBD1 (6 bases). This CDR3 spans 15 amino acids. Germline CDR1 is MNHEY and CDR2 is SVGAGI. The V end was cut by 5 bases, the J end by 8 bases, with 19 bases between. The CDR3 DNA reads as TGTGCCAGCAGTCGCTTCGGGACACAGGGCGATGAGCAGTTCTTC. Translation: CASSRFGTQGDEQFF.

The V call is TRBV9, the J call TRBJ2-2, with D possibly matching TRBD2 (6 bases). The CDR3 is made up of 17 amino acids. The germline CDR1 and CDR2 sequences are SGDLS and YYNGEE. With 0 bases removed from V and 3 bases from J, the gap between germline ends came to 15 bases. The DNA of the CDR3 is TGTGCCAGCAGCGTAGGGGTGGGCGGGACCTACACCGGGGAGCTGTTTTTT. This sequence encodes CASSVGVGGTYTGELFF.

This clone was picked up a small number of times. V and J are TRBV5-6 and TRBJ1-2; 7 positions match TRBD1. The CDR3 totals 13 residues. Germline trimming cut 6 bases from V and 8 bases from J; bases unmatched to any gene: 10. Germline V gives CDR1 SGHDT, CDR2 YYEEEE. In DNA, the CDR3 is TGTGCCAGCACCACCGACAGGGTGCACGGCTACACCTTC. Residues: CASTTDRVHGYTF.

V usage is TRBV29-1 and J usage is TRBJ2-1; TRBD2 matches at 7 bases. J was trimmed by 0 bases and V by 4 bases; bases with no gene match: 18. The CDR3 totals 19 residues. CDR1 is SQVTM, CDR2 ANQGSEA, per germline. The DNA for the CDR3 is TGCAGCGTTGGGGGTCTGGGCGGGAGTGACCACATCTCCTACAATGAGCAGTTCTTC. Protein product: CSVGGLGGSDHISYNEQFF.

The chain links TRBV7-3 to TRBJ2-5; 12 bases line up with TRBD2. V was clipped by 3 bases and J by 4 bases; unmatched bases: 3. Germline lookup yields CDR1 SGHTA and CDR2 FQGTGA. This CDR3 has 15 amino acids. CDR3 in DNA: TGTGCCAGCAGCTTCCGGACTAGCGGGGCAGAGACCCAGTACTTC. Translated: CASSFRTSGAETQYF.

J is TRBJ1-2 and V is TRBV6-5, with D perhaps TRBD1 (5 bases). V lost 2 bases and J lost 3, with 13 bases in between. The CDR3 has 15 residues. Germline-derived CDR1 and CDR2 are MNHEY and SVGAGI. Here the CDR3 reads CASSYDSNEDYGYTF. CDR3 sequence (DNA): TGTGCCAGCAGTTACGACAGCAATGAGGACTATGGCTACACCTTC.

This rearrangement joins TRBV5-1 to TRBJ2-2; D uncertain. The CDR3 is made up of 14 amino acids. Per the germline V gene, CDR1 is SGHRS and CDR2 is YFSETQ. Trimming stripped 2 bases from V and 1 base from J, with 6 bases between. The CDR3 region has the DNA TGCGCCAGCAGCTTTTCAGTGAACACCGGGGAGCTGTTTTTT. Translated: CASSFSVNTGELFF.

The CDR3 nucleotides read TGTGCCAGCAGTTATGGAGGACAGGGGCCAAACACCATATATTTT. Translating gives CASSYGGQGPNTIYF. The chain is built from TRBV7-9 and TRBJ1-3, with TRBD1 matching 9 bases. Trimming cost V 6 bases and J 6 bases; bases outside gene matches: 9. CDR3 length: 15 amino acids. Per germline, CDR1 SEHNR and CDR2 FQNEAQ (reference sequence).